This T cell receptor beta chain was sequenced in a study of CD8 T cells in Susac syndrome (dated by TCRdb to between 2018 and 2021). In the study overall: Among the Susac syndrome patients who were sequenced, clinically active disease was present in over 5 and clinical remission was observed in about eight. Clonality of the CD8+ T cell repertoire was compared between around 13 healthy donors, 14 Susac syndrome patients and 15 multiple sclerosis patients. Susac syndrome patients were therapy-naive, on corticosteroids (some also receiving IVIg), or on IVIg alone at blood withdrawal. Repertoire sequencing was used to test whether CD8+ T cell activation and differentiation in Susac syndrome was antigen driven.

RNA was extracted with the RNeasy kit and roughly 0.45 to 1 ug was reverse transcribed using random hexamers. The immunoSEQ multiplex PCR assay, which covers 54 Vbeta and 13 Jbeta segments, was used to amplify TCR beta CDR3 regions. To correct PCR amplification bias, a synthetic template baseline was used for both primer optimization and computational correction. The authors' analysis ran thus. Reads were assigned to V, D and J genes according to IMGT and analyzed in immunoSEQ Analyzer, with only productive sequences retained. To calculate clonality, Shannon entropy was normalized by log2 of the number of productive unique sequences and then subtracted from one. For each patient and control, public and private clones were evaluated within the 100 most prevalent clones. Clones were defined as Susac-specific when absent from the healthy and MS cohorts, from approximately 1,100 published viral clones and from other ImmuneACCESS disease sequences. TCRdb passed the public sequencing reads through fastp at Q25 and MiXCR, retaining productive beta sequences. CDR3 protein sequences are deduplicated, and each keeps its most common genes and DNA. The V and J calls were determined by TCRdb, not by the authors. In this sample the table shows more than 100,000 distinct CDR3 sequences, 85% to 95% of which occur a single time. The ten largest clones capture roughly 0.29% of the sample.

The study at large found these results: Roughly 15 and five Susac-specific public clones were found in the total CD8+ and CD8+ TEMRA repertoires, respectively. Clonal expansion was observed in Susac syndrome CD8+ repertoires, with the highest expansion in CD8+ TEMRA cells and greater expansion in clinically active than in remitting patients. The study acknowledged that relatively few individuals were included in the TCR sequencing and HLA analysis.

CDR3 length: 15 amino acids, cysteine to phenylalanine. CDR3 DNA is the only sequence kept; it has 45 bases, read in frame from the first base. Germline trimming amounts to 3 bases on V and 4 bases on J, with 7 as the count of junction bases outside the gene matches. CDR1 and CDR2 are drawn from the germline V gene: SGDLS, YYNGEE. A word on this clonotype: It has no known antigen specificity. Per-base quality was not reported, and no clone a single base away is much larger than it.

Peripheral blood CD8+ and CD4+ T cells from healthy donors, Susac syndrome patients and multiple sclerosis patients were profiled by high-throughput TCR beta sequencing. Susac syndrome patients met recently defined diagnostic criteria for definite or probable disease. Bulk CD8+ and CD4+ T cells were purified by magnetic negative isolation, while CD8+ TEMRA cells were enriched using FACS. Blood was drawn into EDTA tubes, processed within 24 hours, and PBMCs were isolated by density gradient centrifugation. PBMCs destined for TCR sequencing were cryopreserved in liquid nitrogen and later thawed in a 37 °C water bath. The sorted or isolated CD4+, CD8+ and CD8+ TEMRA cells reached a purity of at least 90%.

Recombination connected TRBV9 to TRBJ1-2; TRBD1 fits 9 bases in the junction. Material for sequencing was CD8+ T cells from PBMCs. This receptor was identified in a human donor with Susac syndrome. The nucleotide sequence reads TGTGCCAGCAGCGGAACAGGGGGCGGGCGCTATGGCTACACCTTC. Its translation is CASSGTGGGRYGYTF. The full variable domain, completed from the reference TRBV9 and TRBJ1-2 proteins outside the CDR3, reads DSGVTQTPKHLITATGQRVTLRCSPRSGDLSVYWYQQSLDQGLQFLIQYYNGEERAKGNILERFSAQQFPDLHSELNLSSLELGDSALYFCASSGTGGGRYGYTFGSGTRLTVV.